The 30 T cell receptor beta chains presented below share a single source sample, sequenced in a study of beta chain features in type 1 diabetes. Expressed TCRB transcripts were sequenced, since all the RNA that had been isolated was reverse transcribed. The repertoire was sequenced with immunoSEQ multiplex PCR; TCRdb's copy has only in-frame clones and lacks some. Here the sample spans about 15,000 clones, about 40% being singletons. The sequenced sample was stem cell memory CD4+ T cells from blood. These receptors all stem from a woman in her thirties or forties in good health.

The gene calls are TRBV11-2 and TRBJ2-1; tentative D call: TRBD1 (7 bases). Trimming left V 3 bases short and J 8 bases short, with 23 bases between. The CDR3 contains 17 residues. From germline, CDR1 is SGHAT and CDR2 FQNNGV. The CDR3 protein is CASSFRRGRGLRDEQFF. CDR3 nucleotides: TGTGCCAGCAGCTTCAGGAGGGGGCGTGGGTTAAGGGATGAGCAGTTCTTC.

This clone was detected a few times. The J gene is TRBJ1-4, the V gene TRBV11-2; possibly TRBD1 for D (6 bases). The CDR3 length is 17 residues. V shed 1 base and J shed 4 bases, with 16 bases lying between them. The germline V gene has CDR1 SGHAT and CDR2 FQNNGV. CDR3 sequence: CASSLGASGGGNEKLFF. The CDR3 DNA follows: TGTGCCAGCAGCTTAGGGGCCTCGGGGGGCGGTAATGAAAAACTGTTTTTT.

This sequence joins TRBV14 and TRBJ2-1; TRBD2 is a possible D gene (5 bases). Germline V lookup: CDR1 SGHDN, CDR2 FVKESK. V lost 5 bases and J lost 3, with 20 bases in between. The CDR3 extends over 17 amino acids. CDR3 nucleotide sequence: TGTGCCAGCAGCGCGCAAGTGTCCAGGACTTTCTACAATGAGCAGTTCTTC. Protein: CASSAQVSRTFYNEQFF.

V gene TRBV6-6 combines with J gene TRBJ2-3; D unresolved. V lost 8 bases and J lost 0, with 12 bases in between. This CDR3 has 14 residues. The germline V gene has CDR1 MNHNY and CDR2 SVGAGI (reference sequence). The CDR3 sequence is CASLSGPSTDTQYF. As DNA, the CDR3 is TGTGCCAGCCTAAGTGGTCCCAGCACAGATACGCAGTATTTT.

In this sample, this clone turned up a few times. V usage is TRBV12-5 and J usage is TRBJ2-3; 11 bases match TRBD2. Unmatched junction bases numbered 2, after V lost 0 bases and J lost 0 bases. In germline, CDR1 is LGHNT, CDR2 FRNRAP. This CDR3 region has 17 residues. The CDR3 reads CASGLVLAGASTDTQYF. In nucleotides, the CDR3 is TGTGCTAGTGGTTTGGTACTAGCGGGGGCTAGCACAGATACGCAGTATTTT.

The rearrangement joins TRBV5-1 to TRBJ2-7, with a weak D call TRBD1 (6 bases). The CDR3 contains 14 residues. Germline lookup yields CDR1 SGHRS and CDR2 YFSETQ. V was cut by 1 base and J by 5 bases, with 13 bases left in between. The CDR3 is CASSLLAGANEQYF. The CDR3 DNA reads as TGCGCCAGCAGCTTGTTGGCAGGGGCCAACGAGCAGTACTTC.

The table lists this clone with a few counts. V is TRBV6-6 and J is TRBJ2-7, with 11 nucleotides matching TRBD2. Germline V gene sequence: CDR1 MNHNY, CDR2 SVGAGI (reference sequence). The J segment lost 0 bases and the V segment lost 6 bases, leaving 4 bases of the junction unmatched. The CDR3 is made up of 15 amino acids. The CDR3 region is CASRVAGGRSYEQYF. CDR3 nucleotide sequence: TGTGCCAGCAGAGTAGCGGGGGGGCGCTCCTACGAGCAGTACTTC.

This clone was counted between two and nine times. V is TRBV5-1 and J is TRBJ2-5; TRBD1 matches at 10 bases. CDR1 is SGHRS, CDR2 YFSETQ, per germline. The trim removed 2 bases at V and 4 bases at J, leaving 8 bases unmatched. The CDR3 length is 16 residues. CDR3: CASSFTRDRGSETQYF. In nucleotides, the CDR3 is TGCGCCAGCAGCTTTACCAGGGACAGGGGTTCAGAGACCCAGTACTTC.

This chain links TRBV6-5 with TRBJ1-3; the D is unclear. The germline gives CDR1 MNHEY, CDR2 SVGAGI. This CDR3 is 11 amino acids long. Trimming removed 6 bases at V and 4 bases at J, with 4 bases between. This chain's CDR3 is CASRLGNTIYF. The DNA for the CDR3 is TGTGCCAGCAGACTCGGAAACACCATATATTTT.

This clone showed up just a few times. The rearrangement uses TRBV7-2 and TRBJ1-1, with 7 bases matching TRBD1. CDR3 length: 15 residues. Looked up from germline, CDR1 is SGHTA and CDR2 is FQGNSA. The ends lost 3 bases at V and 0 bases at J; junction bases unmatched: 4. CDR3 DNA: TGTGCCAGCAGCTTCAGGGGGAAGTTGAACACTGAAGCTTTCTTT. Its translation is CASSFRGKLNTEAFF.

In DNA form, the CDR3 reads TGCGCCAGCAGCACCCACGAGGGCGGTGGCTACACCTTC. Protein sequence: CASSTHEGGGYTF. The chain carries TRBV5-1 and TRBJ1-2; no firm D call. This CDR3 has 13 amino acids. Germline lookup yields CDR1 SGHRS and CDR2 YFSETQ. V was cut by 4 bases and J by 7 bases, with 14 bases left in between.

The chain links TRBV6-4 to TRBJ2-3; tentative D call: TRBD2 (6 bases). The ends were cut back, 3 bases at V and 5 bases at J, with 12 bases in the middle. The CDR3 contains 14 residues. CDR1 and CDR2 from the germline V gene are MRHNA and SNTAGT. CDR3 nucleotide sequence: TGTGCCAGCAGTGATCGCGGGGCCGGAGATACGCAGTATTTT. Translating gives CASSDRGAGDTQYF.

The CDR3 DNA reads as TGTGCCAGCAGTTTTACGGGGGGGCCGGGAGATACGCAGTATTTT. It is translated as CASSFTGGPGDTQYF. This chain links TRBV27 with TRBJ2-3; 8 bases match TRBD2. The J segment lost 5 bases and the V segment lost 3 bases, leaving 7 bases of the junction unmatched. The CDR3 consists of 15 residues. Germline-derived CDR1 and CDR2 are MNHEY and SMNVEV (reference sequence).

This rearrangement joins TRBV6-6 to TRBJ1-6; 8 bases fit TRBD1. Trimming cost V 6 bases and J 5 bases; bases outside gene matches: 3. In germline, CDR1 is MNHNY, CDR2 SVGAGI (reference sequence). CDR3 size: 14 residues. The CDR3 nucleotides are TGTGCCAGCAGACCGGGACAGGATAATTCACCCCTCCACTTT. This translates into CASRPGQDNSPLHF.

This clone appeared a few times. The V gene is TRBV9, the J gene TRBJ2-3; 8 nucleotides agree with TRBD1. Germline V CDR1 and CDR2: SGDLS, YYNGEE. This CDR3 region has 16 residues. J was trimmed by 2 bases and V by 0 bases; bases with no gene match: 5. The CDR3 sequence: CASSVVGQGLTDTQYF. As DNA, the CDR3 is TGTGCCAGCAGCGTAGTCGGACAGGGCCTCACAGATACGCAGTATTTT.

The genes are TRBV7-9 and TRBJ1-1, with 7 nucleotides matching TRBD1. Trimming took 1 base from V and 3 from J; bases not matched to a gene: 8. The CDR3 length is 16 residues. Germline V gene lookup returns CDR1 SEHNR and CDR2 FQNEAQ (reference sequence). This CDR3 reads CASSLGQGLRDTEAFF. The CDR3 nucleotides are TGTGCCAGCAGCTTAGGACAGGGCCTGAGGGACACTGAAGCTTTCTTT. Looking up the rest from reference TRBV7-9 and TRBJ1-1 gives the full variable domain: DTGVSQNPRHKITKRGQNVTFRCDPISEHNRLYWYRQTLGQGPEFLTYFQNEAQLEKSRLLSDRFSAERPKGSFSTLEIQRTEQGDSAMYLCASSLGQGLRDTEAFFGQGTRLTVV.

The CDR3 loop reads CASSLNGAGQGLKNEKLFF. The CDR3, as DNA: TGTGCCAGCAGCTTAAACGGTGCGGGACAGGGCCTGAAGAATGAAAAACTGTTTTTT. The chain joins TRBV11-2 to TRBJ1-4, with 9 bases fitting TRBD1. CDR1 and CDR2 (germline): SGHAT, FQNNGV. The CDR3 length is 19 residues. J lost 5 bases, V lost 2 bases, and 15 bases had no gene match.

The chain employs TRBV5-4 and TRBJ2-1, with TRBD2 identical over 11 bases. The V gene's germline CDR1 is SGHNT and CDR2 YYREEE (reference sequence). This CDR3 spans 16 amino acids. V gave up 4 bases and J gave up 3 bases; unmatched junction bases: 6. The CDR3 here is CASSQATSGIYNEQFF. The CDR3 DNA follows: TGTGCCAGCAGCCAAGCGACTAGCGGGATCTACAATGAGCAGTTCTTC.

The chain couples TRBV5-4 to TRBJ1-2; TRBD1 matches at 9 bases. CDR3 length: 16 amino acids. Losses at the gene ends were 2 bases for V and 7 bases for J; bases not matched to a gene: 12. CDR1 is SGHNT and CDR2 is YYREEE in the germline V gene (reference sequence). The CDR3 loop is CASSFLGRDRAVGYTF. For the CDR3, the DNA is TGTGCCAGCAGCTTCCTCGGCCGGGACAGGGCAGTTGGCTACACCTTC.

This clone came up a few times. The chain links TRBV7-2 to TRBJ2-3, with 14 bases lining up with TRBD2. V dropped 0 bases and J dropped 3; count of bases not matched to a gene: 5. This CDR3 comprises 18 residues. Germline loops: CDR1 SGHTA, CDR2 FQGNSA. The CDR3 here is CASSLAPRLAGGTDTQYF. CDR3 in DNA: TGTGCCAGCAGCTTAGCGCCGAGACTAGCGGGGGGGACAGATACGCAGTATTTT.

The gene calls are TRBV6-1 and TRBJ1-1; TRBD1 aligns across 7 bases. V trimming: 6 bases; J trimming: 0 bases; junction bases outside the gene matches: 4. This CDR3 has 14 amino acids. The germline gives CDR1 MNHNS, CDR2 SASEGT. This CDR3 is CASRRDSMNTEAFF. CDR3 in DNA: TGTGCCAGCAGGAGGGACAGCATGAACACTGAAGCTTTCTTT.

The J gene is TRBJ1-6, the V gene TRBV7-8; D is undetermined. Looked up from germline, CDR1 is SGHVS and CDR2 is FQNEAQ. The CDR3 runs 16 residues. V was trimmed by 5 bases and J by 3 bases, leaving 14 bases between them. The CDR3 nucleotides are TGTGCCAGCAGCGGGCAGAGCTACGGCTATAATTCACCCCTCCACTTT. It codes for CASSGQSYGYNSPLHF.

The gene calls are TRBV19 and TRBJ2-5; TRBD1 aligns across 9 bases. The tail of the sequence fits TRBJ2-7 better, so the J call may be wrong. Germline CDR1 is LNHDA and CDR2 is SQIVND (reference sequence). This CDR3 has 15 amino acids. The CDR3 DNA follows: TGTGCCAGTAGGACTGCCGGGACAGGGACCTACGAGCAGTACTTC. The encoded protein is CASRTAGTGTYEQYF.

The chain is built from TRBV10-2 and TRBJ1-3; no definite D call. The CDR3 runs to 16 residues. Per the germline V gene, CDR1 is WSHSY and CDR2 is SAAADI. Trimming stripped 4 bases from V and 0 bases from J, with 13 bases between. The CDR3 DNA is TGCGCCAGCAGTGCGTTTGAGGGTGGCTCTGGAAACACCATATATTTT. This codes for CASSAFEGGSGNTIYF.

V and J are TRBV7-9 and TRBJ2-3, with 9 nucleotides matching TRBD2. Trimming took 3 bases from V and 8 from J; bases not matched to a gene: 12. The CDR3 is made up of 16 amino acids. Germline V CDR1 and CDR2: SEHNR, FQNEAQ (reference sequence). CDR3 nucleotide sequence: TGTGCCAGCAGCTTGGTAGCGGGGGCGGGCAAGAGTACGCAGTATTTT. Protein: CASSLVAGAGKSTQYF.

CDR3: CASSQGDRDPDTQYF. The CDR3 DNA reads TGCGCCAGCAGCCAAGGAGACAGGGACCCCGATACGCAGTATTTT. This rearrangement joins TRBV4-3 to TRBJ2-3, with 7 bases lining up with TRBD1. With 1 base clipped from V and 6 bases from J, the junction kept 7 bases outside the gene matches. The germline V gene has CDR1 LGHNA and CDR2 YSLEER. The length of the CDR3 is 15 residues.

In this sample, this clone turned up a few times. CDR3: CASSDFILGGRPTEAFF. CDR3 DNA sequence: TGCGCCAGCAGTGATTTCATCTTGGGTGGGAGGCCCACTGAAGCTTTCTTT. This chain joins TRBV10-2 and TRBJ1-1, with unresolved D. Looked up from germline, CDR1 is WSHSY and CDR2 is SAAADI. This CDR3 is 17 amino acids long. V lost 3 bases, J lost 4 bases, and 21 bases lay in between.

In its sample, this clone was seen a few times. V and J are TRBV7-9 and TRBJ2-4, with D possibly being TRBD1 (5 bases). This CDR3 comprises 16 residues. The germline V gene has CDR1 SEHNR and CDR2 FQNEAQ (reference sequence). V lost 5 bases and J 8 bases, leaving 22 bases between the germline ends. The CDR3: CASSLQGVLIADIQYF. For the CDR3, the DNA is TGTGCCAGCAGCCTCCAGGGTGTACTAATCGCGGACATTCAGTACTTC.

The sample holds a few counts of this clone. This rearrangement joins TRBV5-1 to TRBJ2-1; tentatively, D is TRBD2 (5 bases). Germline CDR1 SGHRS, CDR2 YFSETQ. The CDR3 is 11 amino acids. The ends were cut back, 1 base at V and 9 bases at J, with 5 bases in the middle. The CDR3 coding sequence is TGCGCCAGCAGCTTGAGCGGTGAGCAGTTCTTC. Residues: CASSLSGEQFF.

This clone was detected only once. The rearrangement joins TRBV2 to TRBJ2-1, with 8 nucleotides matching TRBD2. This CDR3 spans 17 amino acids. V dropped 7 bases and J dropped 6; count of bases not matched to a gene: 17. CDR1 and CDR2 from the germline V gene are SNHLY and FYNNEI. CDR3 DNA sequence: TGTGCCAGCACAAAAAGGGCTATGGGACTAGTTGGCAATGAGCAGTTCTTC. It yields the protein CASTKRAMGLVGNEQFF.